The present entry profiles one T cell receptor (beta chain) with its context. Its antigen is as yet unknown. The data were obtained in a study of shared clonotypes between healthy human individuals. Study-wide results and caveats: Collection of samples was limited to blood; tissue repertoires likely differ.

Germline V gene data show CDR1 as SGHVS and CDR2 as FQNEAQ. Trimming cost V 5 bases and J 5 bases; bases outside gene matches: 8. The CDR3 is made up of 16 amino acids. Subsets obtained from CD4+ cells comprised CD45RA+ naive and CD45RA-negative memory cells. The repertoire was sequenced with immunoSEQ multiplex PCR; TCRdb's copy has only in-frame clones and lacks some. The table records hundreds of thousands of clones, roughly 78% of them present only once. The genes are TRBV7-8 and TRBJ2-1, with 11 bases aligning to TRBD2. Sequencing used memory CD4+ T cells sorted from blood. Subset given: CD45RA-negative fraction. The receptor was isolated from a woman younger than 45 in good health. The CDR3 DNA is TGTGCCAGCAGCACCCAACTAGCGGGGGCTCACAATGAGCAGTTCTTC. Translation gives CASSTQLAGAHNEQFF.